Listed here are 32 T cell receptor beta chains from one sample, sequenced in a study of shared clonotypes between healthy human individuals. Clones were read by immunoSEQ multiplex PCR, and TCRdb kept only the in-frame ones, dropping some. The table shows hundreds of thousands of clones, with 74% occurring only once. Sequenced sample: memory CD4+ T cells sorted from blood. Regarding subset: CD45RA-negative fraction. These receptors all come from a woman in her twenties or thirties in good health.

The V and J genes are TRBV28 and TRBJ1-3; D is undetermined. This CDR3 region has 15 residues. V was cut by 5 bases and J by 7 bases, with 18 bases left in between. Germline assignment: CDR1 MDHEN and CDR2 SYDVKM. Written as DNA, the CDR3 is TGTGCCAGCAGTCCTCCCTCGGCGTTAGGGAACACCATATATTTT. It translates to CASSPPSALGNTIYF.

CDR3 protein: CASSESGTGGAGYTF. CDR3 DNA: TGCGCCAGCAGTGAGTCAGGAACAGGGGGCGCTGGCTACACCTTC. This chain joins TRBV10-2 and TRBJ1-2, with TRBD1 matching 9 bases. Trimming took 0 bases from V and 7 from J; bases not matched to a gene: 6. Germline CDR1 WSHSY, CDR2 SAAADI. This CDR3 has 15 residues.

This sequence joins TRBV11-3 and TRBJ2-2; 10 nucleotides line up with TRBD2. This CDR3 region has 17 residues. CDR1 is SGHNT, CDR2 YENEEA, per germline. After removal of 2 bases from V and 4 bases from J, the junction contained 7 bases not matched to a gene. CDR3 coding DNA: TGTGCCAGCAGCTTATTGCCGGGACTAGCGCGCACCGGGGAGCTGTTTTTT. Amino acids: CASSLLPGLARTGELFF.

V gene TRBV7-8 combines with J gene TRBJ2-5; TRBD2 aligns across 15 bases. The V gene's germline CDR1 is SGHVS and CDR2 FQNEAQ. The CDR3 is made up of 16 amino acids. The junction had 2 bases not matched to a gene; V was cut back by 5 bases and J by 1 base. CDR3 nucleotides: TGTGCCAGCAGCAAGGGACTAGCGGGGGGCCAAGAGACCCAGTACTTC. Encoded protein: CASSKGLAGGQETQYF.

This clone was picked up one time. V gene TRBV5-1 combines with J gene TRBJ1-5, with unresolved D. Germline loops: CDR1 SGHRS, CDR2 YFSETQ. V was pared by 5 bases and J by 0 bases, with 15 bases between. The CDR3 extends over 16 amino acids. As DNA, the CDR3 is TGCGCCAGCAGAGCAGGAGAGTTCTATAGCAATCAGCCCCAGCATTTT. This translates into CASRAGEFYSNQPQHF.

V is TRBV11-2 and J is TRBJ2-5; D call uncertain. The V end was cut by 2 bases, the J end by 2 bases, with 9 bases between. CDR1 and CDR2 from the germline V gene are SGHAT and FQNNGV. The CDR3 has 14 residues. The CDR3 DNA is TGTGCCAGCAGCTTAAGGCACAAACAAGAGACCCAGTACTTC. Translating it yields CASSLRHKQETQYF.

Written as DNA, the CDR3 is TGTGCCAGCAGCCATCGCCGACTAGCGGATTACAATGAGCAGTTCTTC. Protein product: CASSHRRLADYNEQFF. V gene TRBV7-8 combines with J gene TRBJ2-1; TRBD2 matches 9 bases. Germline CDR1 SGHVS, CDR2 FQNEAQ. V gave up 5 bases and J gave up 4 bases; unmatched junction bases: 9. CDR3 length equals 16 residues.

Turning to this clone: Other DNA variants within this sample encode the same CDR3. The V call is TRBV6-5, the J call TRBJ1-1, with a possible D match to TRBD1 (6 bases). The ends were cut back, 0 bases at V and 3 bases at J, with 8 bases in the middle. CDR3 length: 14 residues. Germline CDR1 reads MNHEY; CDR2 reads SVGAGI. The CDR3 bases are TGTGCCAGCAGTTACTCATCAGGGGACACTGAAGCTTTCTTT. Amino acid sequence: CASSYSSGDTEAFF.

This chain joins TRBV7-7 and TRBJ2-1; 7 bases are shared with TRBD1. Trimming at V came to 2 bases and at J to 3 bases, leaving 7 bases not matched to a gene. Germline CDR1 SSHAT, CDR2 FNYEAQ (reference sequence). The CDR3 contains 16 residues. The DNA of the CDR3 is TGTGCCAGCAGCTTATGGGGACAGTCGGGCTACAATGAGCAGTTCTTC. Amino acid sequence: CASSLWGQSGYNEQFF.

The chain recombines TRBV4-2 with TRBJ2-7; D might be TRBD2 (5 bases). Trimming stripped 3 bases from V and 3 bases from J, with 9 bases between. Germline lookup yields CDR1 LGHNA and CDR2 YNFKEQ. This CDR3 is built from 13 residues. CDR3 DNA: TGTGCCAGCAGCCACACGGGAAGCTACGAGCAGTACTTC. This sequence encodes CASSHTGSYEQYF.

The rearrangement joins TRBV6-5 to TRBJ2-1; 8 nucleotides match TRBD2. The junction had 9 bases not matched to a gene; V was cut back by 2 bases and J by 9 bases. The CDR3 consists of 15 residues. Looked up from germline, CDR1 is MNHEY and CDR2 is SVGAGI. This CDR3 is CASSYEAGGRSEQFF. In DNA, the CDR3 is TGTGCCAGCAGTTACGAGGCGGGAGGTAGGAGTGAGCAGTTCTTC.

The V gene is TRBV4-1, the J gene TRBJ1-6; D gene ambiguous. V was cut by 4 bases and J by 10 bases, with 23 bases left in between. The CDR3 consists of 17 residues. Germline V lookup: CDR1 MGHRA, CDR2 YSYEKL. CDR3 protein: CASSPDSYVGLGSPLHF. Written as DNA, the CDR3 is TGCGCCAGCAGCCCCGACTCCTACGTAGGGTTAGGGTCACCCCTCCACTTT.

The genes are TRBV5-6 and TRBJ1-5; TRBD1 is a possible D gene (5 bases). The germline V and J ends were trimmed by 10 bases and 7 bases, with 21 bases remaining between them. Germline-derived CDR1 and CDR2 are SGHDT and YYEEEE. The CDR3 is 14 residues long. The CDR3 here is CAAGQGGGTQPQHF. DNA for the CDR3: TGTGCCGCGGGGCAGGGTGGTGGAACGCAGCCCCAGCATTTT.

The chain employs TRBV13 and TRBJ2-3; 10 bases fit TRBD2. CDR1 and CDR2 (germline): PRHDT, FYEKMQ (reference sequence). The length of the CDR3 is 14 residues. J gave up 3 bases and V 10 bases, and 7 bases lay outside the gene matches. CDR3 protein: CATRAGGRTDTQYF. Written as DNA, the CDR3 is TGTGCCACCCGAGCGGGAGGGCGGACAGATACGCAGTATTTT.

The chain recombines TRBV2 with TRBJ1-2; 7 nucleotides agree with TRBD1. The trim removed 6 bases at V and 4 bases at J, leaving 5 bases unmatched. This CDR3 comprises 13 residues. CDR1 and CDR2 from the germline V gene are SNHLY and FYNNEI. Here the CDR3 reads CASRRGLSYGYTF. DNA of the CDR3: TGTGCCAGCAGGAGGGGGCTCTCCTATGGCTACACCTTC.

The chain uses TRBV6-6 and TRBJ2-2; 12 positions agree with TRBD1. Germline CDR1 and CDR2: MNHNY and SVGAGI (reference sequence). This CDR3 contains 16 residues. J lost 3 bases, V lost 6 bases, and 5 bases had no gene match. CDR3 sequence: CASSEGQGAYTGELFF. CDR3 in DNA: TGTGCCAGCAGCGAGGGACAGGGGGCTTACACCGGGGAGCTGTTTTTT.

This rearrangement joins TRBV30 to TRBJ2-1; TRBD2 aligns across 8 bases. Per the germline V gene, CDR1 is GTSNPN and CDR2 is SVGIG (reference sequence). This CDR3 is 17 amino acids long. V gave up 5 bases and J gave up 3 bases; unmatched junction bases: 15. The CDR3 loop is CAWAATPGTRLYNEQFF. The CDR3 bases are TGTGCCTGGGCAGCCACTCCCGGGACTAGACTCTACAATGAGCAGTTCTTC.

The table lists this clone with a count of one. The genes are TRBV19 and TRBJ2-3; D gene ambiguous. Germline CDR1 LNHDA, CDR2 SQIVND (reference sequence). The CDR3 is 12 residues long. Trimming took off 3 bases at V and 5 bases at J, with 6 bases between the two ends. The CDR3, as DNA: TGTGCCAGTAGTATGCTGGGAGATACGCAGTATTTT. It encodes CASSMLGDTQYF.

The chain is built from TRBV2 and TRBJ2-7; TRBD2 agrees at 10 bases. Germline CDR1 reads SNHLY; CDR2 reads FYNNEI. The CDR3 has 15 amino acids. V gave up 6 bases and J gave up 1 base; unmatched junction bases: 6. CDR3 in amino acids: CASRAASGSSYEQYF. The CDR3 nucleotides are TGTGCCAGCAGGGCCGCTAGCGGGAGTTCCTACGAGCAGTACTTC.

This chain connects TRBV6-1 to TRBJ2-7; 8 nucleotides align to TRBD2. CDR1 is MNHNS, CDR2 SASEGT, per germline. Trimming at V came to 8 bases and at J to 2 bases, leaving 8 bases not matched to a gene. The CDR3 runs to 14 residues. The CDR3 DNA reads TGTGCCAGCCGAGTGGGTAGCGGGACCTACGAGCAGTACTTC. Encoded protein: CASRVGSGTYEQYF.

To note about this clone: One base away lies a much larger clone, so this may be a sequencing read error. The rearrangement joins TRBV2 to TRBJ2-2, with D uncertain. V was pared by 1 base and J by 3 bases, with 3 bases between. The CDR3 is made up of 13 amino acids. CDR1 and CDR2 from the germline V gene are SNHLY and FYNNEI. Here the CDR3 reads CASSEEDTGELFF. As DNA, the CDR3 is TGTGCCAGCAGTGAAGAGGACACCGGGGAGCTGTTTTTT.

The V call is TRBV28, the J call TRBJ1-3; unclear D gene. The CDR3 runs 16 residues. Germline-derived CDR1 and CDR2 are MDHEN and SYDVKM. V was pared by 7 bases and J by 0 bases, with 16 bases between. Here the CDR3 DNA reads TGTGCCAGCAAGTCGGGCGGATCCGTCTCTGGAAACACCATATATTTT. Residues: CASKSGGSVSGNTIYF. The whole variable domain, remainder taken from reference TRBV28 and TRBJ1-3, is DVKVTQSSRYLVKRTGEKVFLECVQDMDHENMFWYRQDPGLGLRLIYFSYDVKMKEKGDIPEGYSVSREKKERFSLILESASTNQTSMYLCASKSGGSVSGNTIYFGEGSWLTVV.

The chain is built from TRBV25-1 and TRBJ1-3, with a weak D call TRBD1 (5 bases). This CDR3 is built from 16 residues. Looked up from germline, CDR1 is MGHDK and CDR2 is SYGVNS. V was cut by 4 bases and J by 2 bases, with 15 bases left in between. CDR3 bases: TGTGCCAGCAGTGGCCTCCAGGGTCCGGCTGGAAACACCATATATTTT. This encodes CASSGLQGPAGNTIYF.

The chain carries TRBV12-1 and TRBJ2-7; TRBD2, as called in the table, went unchecked against the DNA. TRBV12-1 is termed a pseudogene. The CDR3 is 15 amino acids. CDR3 nucleotides: TGTGCCAGCAGCTTTAGTCGTGGACTAGCATACGAGCAGTACTTC. It translates to CASSFSRGLAYEQYF.

This chain uses TRBV4-2 with TRBJ2-2; no reliable D call. Germline assignment: CDR1 LGHNA and CDR2 YNFKEQ. V was pared by 1 base and J by 1 base, with 10 bases between. The CDR3 is 16 amino acids. The CDR3 loop reads CASSQVRGQNTGELFF. As DNA, the CDR3 is TGTGCCAGCAGCCAAGTTCGTGGCCAGAACACCGGGGAGCTGTTTTTT.

This clone was observed once. V gene TRBV30 combines with J gene TRBJ1-5; TRBD1 agrees at 7 bases. V was clipped by 2 bases and J by 3 bases; unmatched bases: 4. The germline CDR1 and CDR2 sequences are GTSNPN and SVGIG (reference sequence). The CDR3 has 14 amino acids. CDR3 amino acids: CAWSSTGTNQPQHF. CDR3 bases: TGTGCCTGGAGTTCGACAGGGACCAATCAGCCCCAGCATTTT.

This rearrangement joins TRBV28 to TRBJ2-7; D gene unclear. Germline CDR1 and CDR2: MDHEN and SYDVKM. This CDR3 region has 13 residues. The V end was cut by 5 bases, the J end by 1 base, with 9 bases between. The CDR3 DNA reads as TGTGCCAGCAGTCCCACAAAATCCTACGAGCAGTACTTC. The encoded protein is CASSPTKSYEQYF.

A word on this clone: Distinct nucleotide sequences in the sample also encode this CDR3. The chain links TRBV11-2 to TRBJ2-7; 10 bases line up with TRBD2. Germline CDR1 reads SGHAT; CDR2 reads FQNNGV. V lost 5 bases, J lost 0 bases, and 7 bases stayed unmatched. The CDR3 runs to 16 residues. The CDR3 loop reads CASSPRLAGVSYEQYF. In DNA form, the CDR3 reads TGTGCCAGCAGCCCGAGGCTAGCGGGAGTCTCCTACGAGCAGTACTTC.

This clone was recorded only once. V gene TRBV28 combines with J gene TRBJ2-7, with a tentative D call TRBD1 (5 bases). The germline V gene has CDR1 MDHEN and CDR2 SYDVKM. There are 13 residues in the CDR3. The V end lost 7 bases, the J end lost 4 bases, and 14 bases lay between the germline ends. The DNA of the CDR3 is TGTGCCAGCACCCACCCAACAGGTTACGAGCAGTACTTC. Encoded protein: CASTHPTGYEQYF.

V gene TRBV18 combines with J gene TRBJ1-2, with TRBD1 matching 7 bases. Germline V gene data show CDR1 as KGHSH and CDR2 as LQKENI. J gave up 4 bases and V 3 bases, and 8 bases lay outside the gene matches. CDR3 length equals 15 residues. DNA of the CDR3: TGTGCCAGCTCACCCGGGACAGACGGTGGCTATGGCTACACCTTC. Protein sequence: CASSPGTDGGYGYTF.

This clone has just a few counts. The rearrangement joins TRBV10-2 to TRBJ2-1, with 11 bases matching TRBD1. Germline V gene data show CDR1 as WSHSY and CDR2 as SAAADI. The length of the CDR3 is 16 residues. J was trimmed by 6 bases and V by 4 bases; bases with no gene match: 8. This chain's CDR3 is CASSAPGQGAGNEQFF. DNA for the CDR3: TGCGCCAGCAGTGCCCCTGGACAGGGGGCTGGCAATGAGCAGTTCTTC.

The chain carries TRBV9 and TRBJ2-3; no clear D gene. The CDR3 spans 14 residues. The V and J ends lost 1 base and 7 bases respectively, with 13 bases between them. Looked up from germline, CDR1 is SGDLS and CDR2 is YYNGEE. The CDR3 is CASSVYATDNTQYF. The CDR3 nucleotides are TGTGCCAGCAGCGTATATGCCACAGATAATACGCAGTATTTT.